The clone carrying this T cell receptor beta chain was picked up one time. Measured with immunoSEQ multiplex PCR; TCRdb has only the in-frame clones, and not every one. The table records about 170,000 clones, around four fifths of them present only once. Germline V CDR1 and CDR2: LNHDA, SQIVND (reference sequence). This CDR3 comprises 15 residues. The ends were cut back, 8 bases at V and 0 bases at J, with 13 bases in the middle. This sample stems from a study of blood T cell repertoires in COVID-19. Background on the study: Samples of COVID-19 (acute and convalescent) were obtained from the United States, Italy and Spain. Sample material is recorded as cDNA or gDNA derived from T cells, B-cell-depleted T cells, or PBMCs.

Assignment of participants to cohorts was predicated upon participant-reported clinical history. The specimen sequenced was PBMCs or T cells enriched from blood (not recorded which). The V and J genes are TRBV19 and TRBJ2-2; D is perhaps TRBD1 (6 bases). The sequence derives from a woman aged 45-65 years in a cohort exposed to, infected with or recovered from COVID-19 (not recorded which). The CDR3 loop reads CASEEDRTNTGELFF. The CDR3 DNA reads TGTGCCAGTGAGGAGGACAGAACGAACACCGGGGAGCTGTTTTTT.